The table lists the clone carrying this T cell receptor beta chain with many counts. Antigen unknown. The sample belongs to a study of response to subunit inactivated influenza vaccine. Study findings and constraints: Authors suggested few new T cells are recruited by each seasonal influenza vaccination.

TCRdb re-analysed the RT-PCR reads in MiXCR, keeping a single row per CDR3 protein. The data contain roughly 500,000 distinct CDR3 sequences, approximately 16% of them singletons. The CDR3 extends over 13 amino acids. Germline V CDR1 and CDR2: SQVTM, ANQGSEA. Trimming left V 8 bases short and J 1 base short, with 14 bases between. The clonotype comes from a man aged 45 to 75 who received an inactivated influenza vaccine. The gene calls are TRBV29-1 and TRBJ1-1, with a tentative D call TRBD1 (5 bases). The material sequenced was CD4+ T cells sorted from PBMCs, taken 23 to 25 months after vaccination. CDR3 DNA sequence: TGCAGCTCCTCGACAGCCACGAACACTGAAGCTTTCTTT. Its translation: CSSSTATNTEAFF.